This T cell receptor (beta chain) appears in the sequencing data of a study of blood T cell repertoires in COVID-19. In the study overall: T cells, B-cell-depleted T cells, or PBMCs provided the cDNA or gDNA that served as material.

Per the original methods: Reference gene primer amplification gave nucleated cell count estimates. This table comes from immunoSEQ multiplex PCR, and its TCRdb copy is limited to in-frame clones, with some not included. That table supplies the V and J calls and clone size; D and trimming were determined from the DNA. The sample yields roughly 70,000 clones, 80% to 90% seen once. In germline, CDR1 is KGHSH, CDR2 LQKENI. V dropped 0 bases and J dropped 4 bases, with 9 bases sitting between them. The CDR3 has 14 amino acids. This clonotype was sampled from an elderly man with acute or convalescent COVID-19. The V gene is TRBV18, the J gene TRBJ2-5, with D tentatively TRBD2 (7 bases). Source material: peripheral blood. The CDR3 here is CASSPPGGRETQYF. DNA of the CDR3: TGTGCCAGCTCACCACCCGGGGGGCGAGAGACCCAGTACTTC. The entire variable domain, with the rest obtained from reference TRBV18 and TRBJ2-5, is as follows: NAGVMQNPRHLVRRRGQEARLRCSPMKGHSHVYWYRQLPEEGLKFMVYLQKENIIDESGMPKERFSAEFPKEGPSILRIQQVVRGDSAAYFCASSPPGGRETQYFGPGTRLLVL.